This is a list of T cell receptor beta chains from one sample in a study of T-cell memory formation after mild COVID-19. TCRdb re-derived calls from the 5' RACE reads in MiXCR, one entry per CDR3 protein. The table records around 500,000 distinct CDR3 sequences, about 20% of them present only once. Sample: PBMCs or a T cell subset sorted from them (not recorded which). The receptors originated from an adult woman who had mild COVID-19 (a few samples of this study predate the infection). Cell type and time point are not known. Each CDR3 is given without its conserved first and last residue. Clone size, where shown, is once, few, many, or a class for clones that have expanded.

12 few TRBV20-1 SARALTSVYEQY
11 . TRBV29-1 SITSQGNTEAF
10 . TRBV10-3 AISEGAYEQY
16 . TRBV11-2 ASSLRTSLTYMGNEQF
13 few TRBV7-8 ASRTPGQEEETQY
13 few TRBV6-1 ASTETSFGRNEQF
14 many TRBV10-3 AIRSSTGVAGNTIY
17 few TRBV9 ASSVDPYESRALYNEQF
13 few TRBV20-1 SARGTGGFKDEQF
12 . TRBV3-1 ASSPETVSYEQY
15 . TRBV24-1 ATSGPEAGMPNYGYT
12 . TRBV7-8 ASRTRGIDEKLF
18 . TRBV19 ASSRSSRPPRTNTYNEQF
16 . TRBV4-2 ASSQGSGGMPSTDTQY
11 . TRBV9 ASSKGGDNEQF
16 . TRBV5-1 ASSLGLAGGTSYNEQF
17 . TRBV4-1 ASSQDNPRQGSGYNEQF
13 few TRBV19 ASSIGPTLNTEAF
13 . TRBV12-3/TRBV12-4 ASSFPGRGSREQY
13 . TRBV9 ASSRGQGAGYEQF
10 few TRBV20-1 SGYDRNTEAF
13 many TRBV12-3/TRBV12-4 ASRASGTSGFGQF
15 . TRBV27 ASGPLGGARILYEQY
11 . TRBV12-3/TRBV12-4 ASRLAGEETQY
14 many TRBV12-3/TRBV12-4 ASRHGKQGARQPQH
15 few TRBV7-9 ASSLDLIREGRNIQY
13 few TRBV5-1 ASSLAEGSTDTQY
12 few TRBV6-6 ASSYPGAGYEQY
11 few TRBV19 ATTDPATYEQY
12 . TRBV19 ASSIGRGNTEAF
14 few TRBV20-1 SARETGTSGRAFMY
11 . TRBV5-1 ASSLGTEDTQY